Listed below are T cell receptor beta chains from one sample, sequenced in a study of blood T cell repertoires in COVID-19. TCRdb's table, derived via immunoSEQ multiplex PCR, lists solely in-frame clones and lacks some. The sample carries approximately 280,000 clones, roughly 90% recorded once. Sequencing input: PBMCs or T cells enriched from blood (not recorded which). These TCRs come from a woman aged 18-30 years with acute COVID-19. Each CDR3 is given with its conserved first and last residue. D genes are given only for firm matches. Clone size is not always given. Where it is, it says once, few, many or a class for expanded clones.

>TRBD1|TRBJ1-2|TRBV28|.
TGTGCCAGCAGTTTAGGGGGACAGGGGGCTTTAGACTATGGCTACACCTTC
CASSLGGQGALDYGYTF
>TRBD1|TRBJ1-5|TRBV3-1/TRBV3-2|.
TGTGCCAGCAGCCCGACAGGGAGGAATCAGCCCCAGCATTTT
CASSPTGRNQPQHF
>.|TRBJ2-3|TRBV6-4|.
TGTGCCAGCAGTGACTCGGGGGCGTCTAGCACAGATACGCAGTATTTT
CASSDSGASSTDTQYF
>TRBD1|TRBJ2-3|TRBV24-1|.
TGTGCCACTCGAGGGACAGGCACAGATACGCAGTATTTT
CATRGTGTDTQYF
>.|TRBJ2-1|TRBV5-1|once
TGCGCCAGCAGCTTTAGCGGAAACTCCTACAATGAGCAGTTCTTC
CASSFSGNSYNEQFF
>.|TRBJ1-5|TRBV28|.
TGTGCCAGTACTATAACAGGGTTTATGCAACCTAGCAATCAGCCCCAGCATTTT
CASTITGFMQPSNQPQHF
>.|TRBJ2-2|TRBV6-6|.
TGTGCCGCCAGGGACACCGGGGAGCTGTTTTTT
CAARDTGELFF
>TRBD1|TRBJ2-2|TRBV3-1/TRBV3-2|.
TGTGCCAGCAGCCAAGGGACAGGGTCGAACACCGGGGAGCTGTTTTTT
CASSQGTGSNTGELFF
>.|TRBJ2-7|TRBV5-1|.
TGCGCCAGCAGCTTGGCAGGGTCCTACGAGCAGTACTTC
CASSLAGSYEQYF
>.|TRBJ2-5|TRBV11-2|.
TGTGCCAGCAGTACCCTGGCCCGGACGGGGGAGACCCAGTACTTC
CASSTLARTGETQYF
>.|TRBJ1-4|TRBV28|.
TGTGCCAGCAGGGGGCTGGGGTATGAAGAAAAACTGTTTTTT
CASRGLGYEEKLFF
>TRBD2|TRBJ2-7|TRBV14|.
TGTGCCAGCAGCCAAGATCCTACGGGCGGGGGAGTCTACGAGCAGTACTTC
CASSQDPTGGGVYEQYF
>TRBD2|TRBJ2-2|TRBV19|.
TGTGCCAGTAGTAGACTAGCGGGAGACGGCACCGGGGAGCTGTTTTTT
CASSRLAGDGTGELFF
>TRBD1|TRBJ1-2|TRBV11-2|.
TGTGCCAGCAGCTTGGGGCAGGGGGCGAGAGAAGATGGCTACACCTTC
CASSLGQGAREDGYTF
>.|TRBJ2-3|TRBV7-2|.
TGTGCCAGCAGCCCCAGGGGTTCGGGCACAGATACGCAGTATTTT
CASSPRGSGTDTQYF
>TRBD2|TRBJ2-5|TRBV7-6|.
TGTGCCAGCAGCCAGGGACTAGCGGGAGTATTCGGGCAGGGGACCCAGTACTTC
CASSQGLAGVFGQGTQYF
>TRBD2|TRBJ2-1|TRBV7-2|.
TGTGCCAGCAGCTTAAGTGCGGGAGGGTACAATGAGCAGTTCTTC
CASSLSAGGYNEQFF
>.|TRBJ2-3|TRBV6-4|.
TGTGCCAGCAGTGCTAGCGGAGGGGGTACAGATACGCAGTATTTT
CASSASGGGTDTQYF
>.|TRBJ1-1|TRBV3-1/TRBV3-2|.
TGTGCCAGCAGCCTCGGCAGGGCCGGCACTGAAGCTTTCTTT
CASSLGRAGTEAFF
>.|TRBJ2-7|TRBV6-6|.
TGTGCCAGCACCGGTGGGGGCTGGGACGAGCAGTACTTC
CASTGGGWDEQYF
>.|TRBJ1-3|TRBV10-2|.
TGCGCCAGCAGTGAGTTTTGGAAGCGTCCCGGGGACACCATATATTTT
CASSEFWKRPGDTIYF
>TRBD2|TRBJ2-1|TRBV18|.
TGTGCCAGCTCACCACCCGGGACTAGCGGAACCTACAATGAGCAGTTCTTC
CASSPPGTSGTYNEQFF
>.|TRBJ1-4|TRBV19|.
TGTGCCAGTAGTATAGGAGCGGAGTGGAGTGAAAAACTGTTTTTT
CASSIGAEWSEKLFF
>TRBD2|TRBJ2-1|TRBV27|.
TGTGCCAGCAGTCCTCGGACTAGCGGGAGGGCGTACAATGAGCAGTTCTTC
CASSPRTSGRAYNEQFF
>.|TRBJ2-3|TRBV29-1|.
TGCAGCGTTGAACCAGGAAGCACAGATACGCAGTATTTT
CSVEPGSTDTQYF
>.|TRBJ1-1|TRBV18|.
TGTGCCAGCTCACCAATCGGGTCGAACACTGAAGCTTTCTTT
CASSPIGSNTEAFF
>TRBD1|TRBJ2-7|TRBV10-2|.
TGCGCCAGCAGTGATCCGGGACAGGGCGCTTACGAGCAGTACTTC
CASSDPGQGAYEQYF
>TRBD1|TRBJ2-5|TRBV6-5|once
TGTGCCAGCAGGACAGGGGAAGAGACCCAGTACTTC
CASRTGEETQYF
>.|TRBJ1-5|TRBV9|.
TGTGCCAGCAGCGTAGGACAGAACAATCAGCCCCAGCATTTT
CASSVGQNNQPQHF
>.|TRBJ2-3|TRBV15|.
TGTGCCACCAGCGGGGGGACAGCGAGCACAGATACGCAGTATTTT
CATSGGTASTDTQYF
>.|TRBJ2-1|TRBV14|.
TGTGCCAGCAGCCAAGTCCCCGGGTATGCCCATGGTGCGTACAATGAGCAGTTCTTC
CASSQVPGYAHGAYNEQFF
>.|TRBJ2-1|TRBV7-9|.
TGTGCCAGCAGCTTACAGGCAGGTCCGGAGGCCTACAATGAGCAGTTCTTC
CASSLQAGPEAYNEQFF
>TRBD2|TRBJ2-5|TRBV11-2|.
TGTGCCAGCAGCTTGACTAGCAAGACCCAGTACTTC
CASSLTSKTQYF
>.|TRBJ1-5|TRBV21-1|few
TGTGCCAGCAGCAAGGGCCGATGCTTGACAGGGCTTCAGCCCCAGCATTTT
CASSKGRCLTGLQPQHF
>.|TRBJ2-6|TRBV6-5|.
TGTGCCAGCAGTTACCACAGCTCTGGGGCCAACGTCCTGACTTTC
CASSYHSSGANVLTF
>TRBD1|TRBJ1-2|TRBV15|once
TGTGCCACCAGCAGATACAGGGGATCCGTCTATGGCTACACCTTC
CATSRYRGSVYGYTF
>.|TRBJ2-3|TRBV5-1|.
TGCGCCAGCAGCTTGGCCCTAGCGACAGGGACAGATACGCAGTATTTT
CASSLALATGTDTQYF
>.|TRBJ1-5|TRBV19|.
TGTGCCAGTAGTATAGGGTTTGCCAGGGGATATAGCAATCAGCCCCAGCATTTT
CASSIGFARGYSNQPQHF
>.|TRBJ2-3|TRBV7-9|.
TGTGCCAGCAGCTTACCGGCGGGGGATACGCAGTATTTT
CASSLPAGDTQYF
>TRBD2|TRBJ2-5|TRBV7-2|.
TGTGCCAGCAGCCTGCTGCCGGGAGCGGGAGGGCAAGAGACCCAGTACTTC
CASSLLPGAGGQETQYF
>TRBD2|TRBJ2-3|TRBV25-1|.
TGTGCCAGCAGTGAATACGCGGGAGGAGGCACAGATACGCAGTATTTT
CASSEYAGGGTDTQYF
>.|TRBJ2-2|TRBV7-2|.
TGTGCCAGCAGCTTAGTGGGTAGAGGGTCCCCGGTGCTGTTTTTT
CASSLVGRGSPVLFF
>TRBD2|TRBJ2-2|TRBV11-2|.
TGTGCCAGCACCCGTTTTGAAGCGGGAGTCACCGGGGAGCTGTTTTTT
CASTRFEAGVTGELFF
>TRBD1|TRBJ2-1|TRBV5-1|.
TGCGCCAGCAGCCACGGACAGGGTTTCGACAATGAGCAGTTCTTC
CASSHGQGFDNEQFF
>TRBD1|TRBJ1-3|TRBV4-1|few
TGCGCCAGCAGCCATCGTCCCGGGACAGGGGATGGAAACACCATATATTTT
CASSHRPGTGDGNTIYF
>.|TRBJ1-6|TRBV18|.
TGTGCCAGCTCACCGGACAGTCATAATTCACCCCTCCACTTT
CASSPDSHNSPLHF
>.|TRBJ2-7|TRBV27|.
TGTGCCAGCAGTTTTGCCCAAACAGGGTCCTACGAGCAGTACTTC
CASSFAQTGSYEQYF
>.|TRBJ2-1|TRBV5-1|.
TGCGCCAGCAGCACGACGAGCGGATCCTACAATGAGCAGTTCTTC
CASSTTSGSYNEQFF
>TRBD2|TRBJ2-1|TRBV28|.
TGTGCCAGCCATCTAGCGGGAGGCGACAATGAGCAGTTCTTC
CASHLAGGDNEQFF
>TRBD2|TRBJ2-1|TRBV19|.
TGTGCCAGTAGTAACCTAGCGGGTCTCTATGAGCAGTTCTTC
CASSNLAGLYEQFF
>TRBD1|TRBJ1-1|TRBV29-1|.
TGCAGCGGCCGGGACAGAGCAAACACTGAAGCTTTCTTT
CSGRDRANTEAFF
>TRBD1|TRBJ2-5|TRBV18|.
TGTGCCAGCTCAACCGGACAGGGACAAGAGACCCAGTACTTC
CASSTGQGQETQYF
>.|TRBJ1-2|TRBV18|.
TGTGCCAGCTCAGGGGGCTTTCAGCAAAACTATGGCTACACCTTC
CASSGGFQQNYGYTF
>TRBD1|TRBJ2-5|TRBV7-2|.
TGTGCCAGCAGCTTAGAGGGGACAGGGCAAGAGACCCAGTACTTC
CASSLEGTGQETQYF
>.|TRBJ2-7|TRBV29-1|.
TGCAGCGGGGGGGACTCCGAGCAGTACTTC
CSGGDSEQYF
>TRBD2|TRBJ2-1|TRBV19|.
TGTGCCAGTAGCCCCCCAATCATCATCAGGACTAGCGGGAGGGCCTATGAGCAGTTCTTC
CASSPPIIIRTSGRAYEQFF
>.|TRBJ1-2|TRBV27|.
TGTGCCAGCAGTTCTAGGGGCTTGGATGGCTACACCTTC
CASSSRGLDGYTF
>.|TRBJ2-5|TRBV14|.
TGTGCCAGCAGCCAAGCCCTCGCTCCAGGGCAAGAGACCCAGTACTTC
CASSQALAPGQETQYF
>TRBD2|TRBJ2-7|TRBV2|.
TGTGCCAGCAGTGAGGGACTAGCGGGATATCATTTC
CASSEGLAGYHF
>.|TRBJ2-2|TRBV12-3/TRBV12-4|many
TGTGCCAGCAGTCTGGGAGTGAGCGGGGAGCTGTTTTTT
CASSLGVSGELFF